Below, one TCR beta chain is given with its context. The table came from immunoSEQ multiplex PCR; TCRdb's copy has only in-frame clones and leaves some out. The table shows more than 85,000 clones, with more than 75% occurring only once. The sample is drawn from a study of blood T cell repertoires in COVID-19. Study context: Spain, Italy and the United States supplied samples that represented acute and convalescent COVID-19.

Between the trimmed V and J ends, which lost 2 bases and 0 bases, there was a span of 8 bases. Germline V CDR1 and CDR2: MRHNA, SNTAGT. The CDR3 length is 15 residues. This receptor was taken from a human donor in a cohort sampled during active COVID-19. This chain connects TRBV6-4 to TRBJ2-1; TRBD1 might be the D (6 bases). The sequenced sample was peripheral blood. The chain's CDR3 is CASSDQGSSYNEQFF. As DNA, the CDR3 is TGTGCCAGCAGTGACCAGGGGAGCTCCTACAATGAGCAGTTCTTC.